The sequence of this TCR beta chain was determined in a study of blood T cell repertoires in COVID-19. Measured with immunoSEQ multiplex PCR; TCRdb has only the in-frame clones, and not every one. The sample comprises some 150,000 clones, around nine tenths of which are singletons, and roughly 3.6% rests with the top ten. In this sample, this clone turned up a few times. Between the trimmed V and J ends, which lost 1 base and 4 bases, there was a span of 8 bases. This CDR3 is built from 13 residues. The germline V gene encodes CDR1 SGHNT and CDR2 YYREEE (reference sequence). The V gene is TRBV5-4, the J gene TRBJ1-2; no clear D gene. Sequencing was carried out using peripheral blood. The origin of this receptor is a man aged 18 to 29 with active or convalescent COVID-19. The CDR3 loop reads CASSLTGSYGYTF. As DNA, the CDR3 is TGTGCCAGCAGCTTGACGGGGAGCTATGGCTACACCTTC.